The 11 T cell receptor beta chains below all came from one sample that was sequenced in a study of shared clonotypes between healthy human individuals. Produced via immunoSEQ multiplex PCR; TCRdb's table is partial and in-frame only. The sample includes some 1 million clones, about 80% of them seen just once. Sequenced material: memory CD4+ T cells sorted from blood. Subset noted: CD45RA-negative fraction. The receptors originated from a man aged 18 to 30 in good health.

The V gene is TRBV2, the J gene TRBJ1-2; possible D gene TRBD1, 6 bases. V dropped 0 bases and J dropped 4 bases, with 12 bases sitting between them. Germline values: CDR1 SNHLY, CDR2 FYNNEI. This CDR3 region has 15 residues. CDR3 in amino acids: CASSEAVGGGYGYTF. The CDR3 DNA follows: TGTGCCAGCAGTGAAGCAGTAGGGGGAGGCTATGGCTACACCTTC.

The rearrangement uses TRBV13 and TRBJ2-6, with a possible D match to TRBD1 (6 bases). This CDR3 comprises 17 residues. The V and J ends lost 5 bases and 2 bases respectively, with 16 bases between them. The germline CDR1 and CDR2 sequences are PRHDT and FYEKMQ (reference sequence). The CDR3 DNA follows: TGTGCCAGCAGCCCGGAACAGGGCAACCCTGGGGCCAACGTCCTGACTTTC. Protein product: CASSPEQGNPGANVLTF.

The rearrangement uses TRBV5-5 and TRBJ1-5; D may be TRBD1 (5 bases). The CDR3 has 16 residues. Germline values: CDR1 SGHKS, CDR2 YYEKEE (reference sequence). Trimming shortened V by 0 bases and J by 5 bases, and 15 bases separated the two germline ends. The CDR3 sequence: CASSLGALSGDQPQHF. The CDR3 nucleotides are TGTGCCAGCAGCTTGGGAGCATTATCGGGGGATCAGCCCCAGCATTTT.

Notes on this clone: Different DNA sequences within this sample yield the same CDR3. The chain is built from TRBV6-1 and TRBJ2-3, with no clear D. This CDR3 has 12 residues. Germline V gives CDR1 MNHNS, CDR2 SASEGT. Trimming shortened V by 3 bases and J by 2 bases, and 3 bases separated the two germline ends. CDR3 region: CASSENTDTQYF. The CDR3 DNA reads as TGTGCCAGCAGTGAGAACACAGATACGCAGTATTTT.

This clone has a single count. This chain links TRBV6-5 with TRBJ2-3; 7 bases match TRBD1. Germline CDR1 MNHEY, CDR2 SVGAGI. The CDR3 length is 14 residues. The J segment lost 4 bases and the V segment lost 2 bases, leaving 3 bases of the junction unmatched. DNA of the CDR3: TGTGCCAGCAGTTACCGAGGGGGCCCAGATACGCAGTATTTT. Translating gives CASSYRGGPDTQYF.

The chain couples TRBV4-1 to TRBJ1-4; 7 nucleotides align to TRBD1. CDR1 is MGHRA and CDR2 is YSYEKL in the germline V gene. The CDR3 consists of 17 residues. The J segment lost 4 bases and the V segment lost 4 bases, leaving 12 bases of the junction unmatched. This CDR3 reads CASSRSGTAGGNEKLFF. The CDR3 region has the DNA TGCGCCAGCAGCCGGAGCGGGACAGCGGGGGGTAATGAAAAACTGTTTTTT.

The chain combines TRBV19 with TRBJ1-5, with TRBD1 matching 7 bases. V gave up 5 bases and J gave up 5 bases; unmatched junction bases: 6. The CDR3 is 14 residues long. Germline CDR1 LNHDA, CDR2 SQIVND (reference sequence). Written as DNA, the CDR3 is TGTGCCAGTAGTCTATACAGGGGACATCAGCCCCAGCATTTT. Its protein is CASSLYRGHQPQHF.

The chain uses TRBV7-2 and TRBJ2-5; D possibly corresponds to TRBD1 (6 bases). Germline loops: CDR1 SGHTA, CDR2 FQGNSA. With 5 bases removed from V and 4 bases from J, the gap between germline ends came to 14 bases. CDR3 size: 14 residues. CDR3 in amino acids: CASSPVLRGETQYF. The CDR3 DNA reads as TGTGCCAGCAGCCCAGTTCTCAGGGGAGAGACCCAGTACTTC.

V gene TRBV7-2 combines with J gene TRBJ2-3; TRBD2 is a possible D gene (6 bases). Trimming shortened V by 6 bases and J by 6 bases, and 19 bases separated the two germline ends. The CDR3 has 15 residues. The germline V gene encodes CDR1 SGHTA and CDR2 FQGNSA. For the CDR3, the DNA is TGTGCCAGCAGTTCCCAAGCGGGTGATAGGGATACGCAGTATTTT. Protein: CASSSQAGDRDTQYF. The whole variable domain, filled in from reference TRBV7-2 and TRBJ2-3, reads GAGVSQSPSNKVTEKGKDVELRCDPISGHTALYWYRQSLGQGLEFLIYFQGNSAPDKSGLPSDRFSAERTGGSVSTLTIQRTQQEDSAVYLCASSSQAGDRDTQYFGPGTRLTVL.

This rearrangement joins TRBV6-1 to TRBJ1-5; weak D call: TRBD1 (5 bases). This CDR3 has 15 residues. V lost 5 bases and J 2 bases, leaving 13 bases between the germline ends. Germline CDR1 reads MNHNS; CDR2 reads SASEGT. The CDR3 region is CASSHTRVGNQPQHF. CDR3 sequence (DNA): TGTGCCAGCAGTCACACCAGGGTTGGCAATCAGCCCCAGCATTTT.

The chain uses TRBV6-5 and TRBJ1-1; D gene unclear. Germline CDR1 reads MNHEY; CDR2 reads SVGAGI. V shed 5 bases and J shed 1 base, with 11 bases lying between them. This CDR3 contains 14 residues. The DNA for the CDR3 is TGTGCCAGCAGTCCCCAGAGAGCGAACACTGAAGCTTTCTTT. Translating gives CASSPQRANTEAFF.